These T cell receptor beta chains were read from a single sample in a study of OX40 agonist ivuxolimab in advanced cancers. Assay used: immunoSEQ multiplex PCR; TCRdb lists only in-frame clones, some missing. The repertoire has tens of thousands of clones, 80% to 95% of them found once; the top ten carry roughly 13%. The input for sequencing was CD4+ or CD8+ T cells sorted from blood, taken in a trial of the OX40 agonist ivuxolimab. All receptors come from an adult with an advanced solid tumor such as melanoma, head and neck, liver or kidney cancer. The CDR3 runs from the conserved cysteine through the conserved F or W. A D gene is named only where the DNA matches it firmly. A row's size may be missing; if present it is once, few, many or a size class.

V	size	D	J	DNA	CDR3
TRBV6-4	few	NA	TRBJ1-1	TGTGCCAGTCCGGCGGGGGAGGGGAACACTGAAGCTTTCTTT	CASPAGEGNTEAFF
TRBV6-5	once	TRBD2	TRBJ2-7	TGTGCCAGCAGATTAGCGGGAGAAACATCCTACGAGCAGTACTTC	CASRLAGETSYEQYF
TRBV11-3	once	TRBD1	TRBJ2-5	TGTGCCAGCAGCCCAGGGACAGCTAGGGGGGAGACCCAGTACTTC	CASSPGTARGETQYF
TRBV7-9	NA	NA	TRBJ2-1	TGTGCCAGCAGCCAACAGTTAGGACAGAACAATGAGCAGTTCTTC	CASSQQLGQNNEQFF
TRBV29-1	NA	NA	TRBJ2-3	TGCAGCGTTGAATCGGGGTTTACGCAGTATTTT	CSVESGFTQYF
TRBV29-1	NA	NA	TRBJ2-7	TGCAGCGTTGTGATGGCAGGGGCAGCCTACGAGCAGTACTTC	CSVVMAGAAYEQYF
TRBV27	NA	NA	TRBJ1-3	TGTGCCAGCAGTTCCTCAGGGTCAGCCGGCAACACCATATATTTT	CASSSSGSAGNTIYF
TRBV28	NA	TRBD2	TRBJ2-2	TGTGCCAGCAGTTGGACTAGCGGGAGTACCGGGGAGCTGTTTTTT	CASSWTSGSTGELFF
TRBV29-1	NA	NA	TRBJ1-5	TGCAGCGTTGGGTCAGACAATCAGCCCCAGCATTTT	CSVGSDNQPQHF
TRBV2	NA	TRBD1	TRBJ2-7	TGTGCCAGCAGTGAAAGCCGGGACAGGACCTTTAGCGAGCAGTACTTC	CASSESRDRTFSEQYF